Listed below are T cell receptor beta chains from one sample, sequenced in a study of OX40 agonist ivuxolimab in advanced cancers. Assay: immunoSEQ multiplex PCR; the TCRdb copy retains only in-frame clones and omits some. The top ten hold 0.2% to 0.3% of the sample, which has tens of thousands of clones, around 90% seen once. This sample comprised CD4+ or CD8+ T cells sorted from blood, obtained in a trial of the OX40 agonist ivuxolimab. The source is an adult with an advanced solid tumor such as melanoma, head and neck, liver or kidney cancer. Both conserved end residues are part of each CDR3. D genes are given only for firm matches. Size is stated for part of the rows, as once, few or many counts, or as a class when the clone is expanded.

d_gene	abundance	v_gene	j_gene	CDR3nt	CDR3aa
NA	once	TRBV6-6	TRBJ2-3	TGTGCCAGCAGTTACCTTAGCACTAGCAGCACAGATACGCAGTATTTT	CASSYLSTSSTDTQYF
NA	NA	TRBV5-6	TRBJ1-3	TGTGCCAGCAGCTTGGGGAGCTCTGGAAACACCATATATTTT	CASSLGSSGNTIYF
NA	NA	TRBV7-2	TRBJ2-1	TGTGCCAGCAGCTATACCGGACTTTCCAATGAGCAGTTCTTC	CASSYTGLSNEQFF
NA	NA	TRBV4-2	TRBJ2-3	TGTGCCAGCAGCCAAGTCCCCCCAGATACGCAGTATTTT	CASSQVPPDTQYF
TRBD2	NA	TRBV10-3	TRBJ2-7	TGTGCCATGAACCTAGGGACTAGCGGGAGTTACCTCCTCGGCGAGCAGTACTTC	CAMNLGTSGSYLLGEQYF
NA	NA	TRBV6-6	TRBJ1-3	TGTGCCAGCCGGCCTACAGGGACCTCTGGAAACACCATATATTTT	CASRPTGTSGNTIYF
TRBD1	NA	TRBV6-1	TRBJ1-5	TGTGCCAGCAGCCCGGGACAGGGGGCCGCACAGCCCCAGCATTTT	CASSPGQGAAQPQHF
TRBD1	NA	TRBV11-3	TRBJ2-7	TGTGCCAGCAGCACCCGGACAGGGTACGAGCAGTACTTC	CASSTRTGYEQYF
NA	NA	TRBV19	TRBJ2-5	TGTGCCAGTAGTATCACCTGGGAAGAGACCCAGTACTTC	CASSITWEETQYF
TRBD1	NA	TRBV25-1	TRBJ1-6	TGTGCCAGCAGTGATGGACAGGGGCGAAATTCACCCCTCCACTTT	CASSDGQGRNSPLHF
NA	NA	TRBV28	TRBJ1-5	TGTGCCAGCAGTTCCGGGACCCGGGGGAACAATCAGCCCCAGCATTTT	CASSSGTRGNNQPQHF
TRBD2	NA	TRBV6-6	TRBJ2-4	TGTGCCAGCAGTTACGCTAGCGGGCTAGCCAAAAACATTCAGTACTTC	CASSYASGLAKNIQYF
TRBD1	NA	TRBV6-1	TRBJ1-5	TGTGCCAGCAGTGAAACTCCGGGACAGGGTTATCAGCCCCAGCATTTT	CASSETPGQGYQPQHF
TRBD2	NA	TRBV11-2	TRBJ2-3	TGTGCCAGCAGCTTATTTGGGGGAGGGGTCGCAGATACGCAGTATTTT	CASSLFGGGVADTQYF
NA	NA	TRBV9	TRBJ2-5	TGTGCCAGCAGCACAGGACGGTACGATCAAGAGACCCAGTACTTC	CASSTGRYDQETQYF
NA	NA	TRBV10-2	TRBJ2-7	TGCGCCAGCAGTGAGCTGGAGCGTTCCGAGCAGTACTTC	CASSELERSEQYF
TRBD1	NA	TRBV14	TRBJ1-2	TGTGCCAGCAGCCAAGTCCCGGGACAGGGGCTTGTCGCCTTC	CASSQVPGQGLVAF
TRBD2	NA	TRBV19	TRBJ2-3	TGTGCCAGTAGTTTGGATTTTCTAGCGGGAATCACAGATACGCAGTATTTT	CASSLDFLAGITDTQYF
NA	NA	TRBV27	TRBJ2-2	TGTGCCAGCAGTTTATCTGTGGCAGGGCCCACCGGGGAGCTGTTTTTT	CASSLSVAGPTGELFF
TRBD2	once	TRBV7-9	TRBJ2-2	TGTGCCAGCAGCTCCCGCCTAGAGCGGGAGGGAGCCGGGGAGCTGTTTTTT	CASSSRLEREGAGELFF
TRBD2	NA	TRBV4-2	TRBJ2-3	TGTGCCAGCTCGGGCGGGAGGGCGGCAGATACGCGGTATTTT	CASSGGRAADTRYF
NA	few	TRBV10-3	TRBJ2-3	TGTGCCATCAGTGACGCTGTATTTAGCACAGATACGCAGTATTTT	CAISDAVFSTDTQYF
TRBD2	once	TRBV14	TRBJ2-1	TGTGCCAGCAGCCAAGAAAGGCGGGAGGTCCCCTACAATGAGCAGTTCTTC	CASSQERREVPYNEQFF
NA	NA	TRBV6-6	TRBJ1-1	TGTGCCAGCAGAATTGGGGCCCGGCCAGAGAACACTGAAGCTTTCTTT	CASRIGARPENTEAFF
NA	NA	TRBV5-5	TRBJ1-2	TGTGCCAGCAGCTTAAGACAGTTCTATGGCTACACCTTC	CASSLRQFYGYTF
NA	NA	TRBV19	TRBJ2-5	TGTGCCAGTAGTATTAATACAGGGATTGGAGAGACCCAGTACTTC	CASSINTGIGETQYF
TRBD2	NA	TRBV5-1	TRBJ2-7	TGCGCCAGCAGCTTGGTTGGGACTAGCGGAGACTACGAGCAGTACTTC	CASSLVGTSGDYEQYF
NA	few	TRBV7-9	TRBJ2-7	TGTGCCAGCAGCCACCCCCCCCGATTGGAGCAGTACTTC	CASSHPPRLEQYF
TRBD2	NA	TRBV7-2	TRBJ2-7	TGTGCCAGCAGCCTACGGATTGGGGTAGCGGGAGGGCCGGGGGAGCAGTACTTC	CASSLRIGVAGGPGEQYF
NA	NA	TRBV12-2	TRBJ2-1	TGTGCAAGTCGCTACGGACAGGAGTTGTCCTACAATGAGCAGTTCTTC	CASRYGQELSYNEQFF
NA	NA	TRBV6-5	TRBJ1-1	TGTGCCAGCAGTTACTCAACCCCAAGCACTGAAGCTTTCTTT	CASSYSTPSTEAFF
NA	few	TRBV14	TRBJ2-5	TGTGCCAGCAGCCAAGCTTTCAGGGGGAGGGAGACCCAGTACTTC	CASSQAFRGRETQYF
NA	NA	TRBV19	TRBJ2-6	TGTGCCAGTAGTATAGTCCCCGTGGCTCCCAACTCTGGGGCCAACGTCCTGACTTTC	CASSIVPVAPNSGANVLTF
TRBD1	NA	TRBV9	TRBJ2-5	TGTGCCAGCAGCCCTACAGGGGCCAGCCAAGAGACCCAGTACTTC	CASSPTGASQETQYF
NA	NA	TRBV14	TRBJ1-2	TGTGCCAGCAGCAAAGAAGTTCGGGGGAAGCCTAACTATGGCTACACCTTC	CASSKEVRGKPNYGYTF
NA	NA	TRBV2	TRBJ2-3	TGTGCCAGCAGTGGAGTTATGGGGCAGGGCTCAGATACGCAGTATTTT	CASSGVMGQGSDTQYF
NA	NA	TRBV27	TRBJ1-5	TGTGCCAGCAGTTGGACTTACGATCAGCCCCAGCATTTT	CASSWTYDQPQHF
NA	NA	TRBV13	TRBJ1-1	TGTGCCAGCAGCTTACGGATGAACACTGAAGCTTTCTTT	CASSLRMNTEAFF
TRBD1	NA	TRBV6-6	TRBJ1-3	TGTGCCAGCAGTTATGCGACAGGGTCCTCTGGAAACACCATATATTTT	CASSYATGSSGNTIYF
NA	few	TRBV10-1	TRBJ2-7	TGCGCCAGCAGCCAGGGGGGGTTCTACGAGCAGTACTTC	CASSQGGFYEQYF
NA	NA	TRBV2	TRBJ2-1	TGTGCCAGCAGCTCAGGAGTCGCCTACAATGAGCAGTTCTTC	CASSSGVAYNEQFF
NA	NA	TRBV7-9	TRBJ1-1	TGTGCCAGCAGCTTTGAGGGGGTCGGCACTGAAGCTTTCTTT	CASSFEGVGTEAFF
NA	NA	TRBV6-1	TRBJ2-7	TGTGCCAGCATACCGACGGTGAGCTCCTACGAGCAGTACTTC	CASIPTVSSYEQYF
NA	few	TRBV18	TRBJ1-2	TGTGCCAGCTCACCATGGGCGGGCGACGGCTACACCTTC	CASSPWAGDGYTF
NA	NA	TRBV19	TRBJ2-7	TGTGCCAGTAGTAGGGACAGGCGGGGGTACGAGCAGTACTTC	CASSRDRRGYEQYF
NA	NA	TRBV9	TRBJ2-1	TGTGCCAGCAGCGTAGTGGGAACGGGCCTCGAGCAGTTCTTC	CASSVVGTGLEQFF
TRBD1	NA	TRBV6-6	TRBJ1-2	TGTGCCAGCAGACTCAACCGGGACAGGGAAGGAGGCTACACCTTC	CASRLNRDREGGYTF
NA	NA	TRBV18	TRBJ2-6	TGTGCCAGCTCACCCCCCGCAGGGGGGTCTGGGGCCAACGTCCTGACTTTC	CASSPPAGGSGANVLTF
NA	NA	TRBV4-1	TRBJ1-2	TGCGCCAGCAGCCAAGATCTCAGTGGAAACTATGGCTACACCTTC	CASSQDLSGNYGYTF
TRBD1	once	TRBV18	TRBJ1-3	TGTGCCAGCTCACCATTCTCGGAGACAGGGGGAGTCCGAAACACCATATATTTT	CASSPFSETGGVRNTIYF
NA	NA	TRBV19	TRBJ2-1	TGTGCCAGTAGTATGGGCGGTGAGCAGTTCTTC	CASSMGGEQFF
NA	few	TRBV11-3	TRBJ1-2	TGTGCCAGCAGCCCGTCCGGACAGCCAAACTATGGCTACACCTTC	CASSPSGQPNYGYTF
TRBD2	NA	TRBV19	TRBJ2-5	TGTGCCAGTGGGGGGGGAACGGGACTAGCGGGAGAAGAGACCCAGTACTTC	CASGGGTGLAGEETQYF
NA	once	TRBV28	TRBJ1-5	TGTGCCAGCAGTTCCGGACAGTCGTTTCAGCCCCAGCATTTT	CASSSGQSFQPQHF
NA	NA	TRBV18	TRBJ2-7	TGTGCCAGCTCACCCTCAACTTTAGAGCAGTACTTC	CASSPSTLEQYF